The 10 T cell receptor beta chains in this list originate from one sample, sequenced in a study of beta chain features in type 1 diabetes. Whole-study findings and limits: Among all four CD4+ subsets, Type 1 diabetes patients had TCRB CDR3s that were moderately but significantly shorter.

Expressed TCRB transcripts were sequenced because the entire RNA isolate underwent reverse transcription. This table comes from immunoSEQ multiplex PCR, and its TCRdb copy is limited to in-frame clones, with some not included. Among about 650,000 clones listed, around an eighth were seen once. No antigens are known for them. The sequencing input was naive CD4+ T cells from blood. These receptors all stem from a man aged 30-40 years with type 1 diabetes.

This clone was seen more than once but under ten times. V and J are TRBV10-3 and TRBJ1-4; no definite D call. The CDR3 loop spans 15 amino acids. The V gene lost 2 bases and the J gene lost 8 bases, with 15 bases spanning the gap. The germline CDR1 and CDR2 sequences are ENHRY and SYGVKD. The CDR3 reads CAISEHEGFGEKLFF. CDR3 DNA sequence: TGTGCCATCAGTGAGCATGAAGGGTTTGGAGAAAAACTGTTTTTT.

The chain joins TRBV6-5 to TRBJ2-1, with 8 bases that match TRBD1. CDR3 length: 14 residues. The V and J ends lost 5 bases and 6 bases, in that order; junction bases with no gene match: 6. CDR1 MNHEY and CDR2 SVGAGI come from the germline V gene. CDR3 region: CASSTPTGVNEQFF. The CDR3 nucleotides read TGTGCCAGCAGTACACCGACAGGGGTCAATGAGCAGTTCTTC.

This clone was seen repeatedly, ten times or more. The genes are TRBV7-3 and TRBJ2-3; unclear D gene. Deletions cut 5 bases from V and 1 base from J, with 10 bases between. This CDR3 comprises 14 residues. In germline, CDR1 is SGHTA, CDR2 FQGTGA. The CDR3 DNA follows: TGTGCCAGCAGCCCGGACCGGGGCACAGATACGCAGTATTTT. Amino acid sequence: CASSPDRGTDTQYF.

This clone has more than one count but fewer than ten. The J gene is TRBJ2-5, the V gene TRBV6-5; 9 bases are a match to TRBD1. The CDR3 extends over 15 amino acids. V lost 5 bases to trimming and J lost 5 bases; unmatched junction nucleotides: 9. CDR1 and CDR2 (germline): MNHEY, SVGAGI. CDR3: CASSPTGTGTETQYF. CDR3 coding DNA: TGTGCCAGCAGTCCAACCGGGACAGGGACCGAGACCCAGTACTTC.

The chain uses TRBV9 and TRBJ2-6; 9 bases fit TRBD1. Per germline, CDR1 SGDLS and CDR2 YYNGEE. J was trimmed by 2 bases and V by 0 bases; bases with no gene match: 9. This CDR3 comprises 19 residues. The CDR3 sequence is CASSVAWGQGFPGANVLTF. The CDR3 bases are TGTGCCAGCAGCGTAGCTTGGGGACAGGGTTTCCCTGGGGCCAACGTCCTGACTTTC.

This clone has only a few counts. The V call is TRBV10-3, the J call TRBJ2-7, with 7 positions matching TRBD1. The CDR3 is 13 residues long. Germline-derived CDR1 and CDR2 are ENHRY and SYGVKD. V lost 7 bases to trimming and J lost 1 base; unmatched junction nucleotides: 4. The CDR3 sequence is CAITGTESYEQYF. The CDR3 nucleotides are TGTGCCATCACTGGGACAGAGTCCTACGAGCAGTACTTC.

The chain combines TRBV25-1 with TRBJ2-2; 10 bases are shared with TRBD1. Trimming at V came to 1 base and at J to 4 bases, leaving 3 bases not matched to a gene. Looked up from germline, CDR1 is MGHDK and CDR2 is SYGVNS. The CDR3 runs 16 residues. In DNA form, the CDR3 reads TGTGCCAGCAGTGAATCCAGGACAGGGGGCACCGGGGAGCTGTTTTTT. This translates into CASSESRTGGTGELFF.

V is TRBV25-1 and J is TRBJ2-5; perhaps D is TRBD1 or TRBD2 (5 bases each). V was trimmed by 2 bases and J by 4 bases, leaving 11 bases between them. Germline V gives CDR1 MGHDK, CDR2 SYGVNS. This CDR3 has 14 amino acids. As DNA, the CDR3 is TGTGCCAGCAGTGAAGGGGCAGGGAGAGAGACCCAGTACTTC. It specifies CASSEGAGRETQYF.

The chain joins TRBV28 to TRBJ2-7; 11 bases line up with TRBD1. The CDR3 spans 15 residues. Germline CDR1 reads MDHEN; CDR2 reads SYDVKM. J was trimmed by 1 base and V by 6 bases; bases with no gene match: 5. CDR3 sequence reads: CASREGQGVSYEQYF. DNA for the CDR3: TGTGCCAGCAGGGAGGGACAGGGGGTGTCCTACGAGCAGTACTTC.

The rearrangement links TRBV29-1 to TRBJ1-1; 9 bases are shared with TRBD1. Trimming cost V 3 bases and J 4 bases; bases outside gene matches: 3. This CDR3 has 13 residues. Germline CDR1 SQVTM, CDR2 ANQGSEA. The CDR3 region has the DNA TGCAGCGTTGACGGGGGACAGGGCACTGAAGCTTTCTTT. It specifies CSVDGGQGTEAFF. Combining the CDR3 with reference TRBV29-1 and TRBJ1-1 gives the whole variable domain SAVISQKPSRDICQRGTSLTIQCQVDSQVTMMFWYRQQPGQSLTLIATANQGSEATYESGFVIDKFPISRPNLTFSTLTVSNMSPEDSSIYLCSVDGGQGTEAFFGQGTRLTVV.